This T cell receptor (beta chain) was identified in a study of CD8 T cells in Susac syndrome. Random hexamers served to reverse transcribe roughly 0.5 to 1 ug RNA. TCRdb reprocessed the immunoSEQ multiplex PCR reads via MiXCR and lists one record per CDR3 protein. The profile shows approximately 230,000 distinct CDR3 sequences, around 95% of them singletons. V lost 3 bases to trimming and J lost 4 bases, with 6 bases between them. The CDR3 runs to 12 residues. Germline-derived CDR1 and CDR2 are KGHDR and SFDVKD. Sequencing of TCR beta drew on CD8+ and CD4+ T cells from blood. While CD8+ and CD4+ T cells were isolated negatively, TEMRA cells were enriched by FACS.

This receptor was taken from a human donor with multiple sclerosis. The sequencing input was CD4+ T cells from PBMCs. The V call is TRBV24-1, the J call TRBJ2-7; D gene ambiguous. The CDR3, as DNA: TGTGCCACCAGTGATAACGCTTACGAGCAGTACTTC. Translating gives CATSDNAYEQYF.